Listed below are T cell receptor beta chains from one sample, sequenced in a study of cytomegalovirus exposure and HLA in healthy donors. Profiling relied on immunoSEQ multiplex PCR, and the TCRdb table lists in-frame clones only, not all of them. Altogether 95,000 to 150,000 clones are present, around 77% being singletons, with the ten largest covering roughly 4%. The material sequenced was PBMCs. These receptors were taken from a human donor in good health. Both conserved end residues are part of each CDR3. A D gene is named only where the DNA matches it firmly. Size values are once, few and many counts, or a class for expanded clones, and some rows have none.

D gene	V gene	clone size	J gene	CDR3 protein	CDR3 DNA
NA	TRBV2	once	TRBJ2-4	CASSTAVNSQYF	TGTGCCAGCAGTACCGCTGTTAACAGTCAGTACTTC
NA	TRBV6-1	NA	TRBJ2-7	CASSAGSRAYEQYF	TGTGCCAGCAGCGCCGGGTCCAGGGCGTACGAGCAGTACTTC
NA	TRBV19	NA	TRBJ2-3	CASSIAQGGQPSTDTQYF	TGTGCCAGTAGTATAGCCCAGGGCGGACAGCCTAGCACAGATACGCAGTATTTT
NA	TRBV6-5	NA	TRBJ1-2	CASRTPLNYGYTF	TGTGCCAGCAGGACACCCTTGAACTATGGCTACACCTTC
TRBD1	TRBV28	few	TRBJ2-4	CASRPTTGGAKNIQYF	TGTGCCAGCAGACCCACAACAGGGGGTGCCAAAAACATTCAGTACTTC
NA	TRBV7-2	few	TRBJ2-1	CASSLLPRGAGNEQFF	TGTGCCAGCAGCTTATTGCCACGCGGGGCGGGCAATGAGCAGTTCTTC
NA	TRBV5-5	NA	TRBJ2-3	CASSPTGIDTQYF	TGTGCCAGCAGCCCGACGGGGATAGATACGCAGTATTTT
TRBD1	TRBV7-7	NA	TRBJ2-5	CASSSTDRARETQYF	TGTGCTAGCAGCTCTACCGACAGGGCCCGGGAGACCCAGTACTTC
NA	TRBV25-1	NA	TRBJ2-3	CASNSRSTDTQYF	TGTGCCAGCAATAGCCGTAGCACAGATACGCAGTATTTT
NA	TRBV7-9	NA	TRBJ1-1	CSSSREGQFFNTEAFF	TGTTCCAGCAGCCGAGAAGGACAGTTCTTTAACACTGAAGCTTTCTTT
NA	TRBV7-9	NA	TRBJ1-2	CASSLDRDGYTF	TGTGCCAGCAGCTTGGACAGAGATGGCTACACCTTC
NA	TRBV25-1	few	TRBJ2-3	CASSDTGPSTDTQYF	TGTGCCAGCAGTGATACAGGGCCCAGCACAGATACGCAGTATTTT
NA	TRBV5-4	NA	TRBJ1-4	CASRRTVGEKLFF	TGTGCCAGCAGAAGGACAGTCGGTGAAAAACTGTTTTTT
TRBD1	TRBV19	NA	TRBJ2-7	CASSARTGGLDEQYF	TGTGCCAGTAGTGCTCGAACAGGGGGCCTCGACGAGCAGTACTTC
TRBD1	TRBV5-1	few	TRBJ2-1	CASRSGQGDWNEQFF	TGCGCCAGCAGGTCTGGACAGGGAGATTGGAATGAGCAGTTCTTC
NA	TRBV5-5	few	TRBJ1-2	CASSLAKPGANYGYTF	TGTGCCAGCAGCTTGGCCAAACCAGGGGCTAACTATGGCTACACCTTC
NA	TRBV29-1	once	TRBJ1-1	CSVVGGVGNTEAFF	TGCAGCGTTGTGGGCGGGGTCGGGAACACTGAAGCTTTCTTT
NA	TRBV5-8	NA	TRBJ2-7	CASSLGGTYEQYF	TGTGCCAGCAGCTTGGGAGGAACCTACGAGCAGTACTTC
NA	TRBV5-1	NA	TRBJ2-4	CASSPRRGPDIQYF	TGCGCCAGCAGCCCCCGGCGAGGGCCGGACATTCAGTACTTC
NA	TRBV18	NA	TRBJ2-2	CASSPPGQPTGELFF	TGTGCCAGCTCACCACCGGGGCAGCCCACCGGGGAGCTGTTTTTT
NA	TRBV30	NA	TRBJ1-5	CAWSVAGQFPQLQHF	TGTGCCTGGAGTGTAGCGGGACAATTCCCTCAGCTCCAGCATTTT
NA	TRBV7-9	few	TRBJ1-2	CASSLTGGSNYGYTF	TGTGCCAGCAGCTTAACGGGGGGGTCTAACTATGGCTACACCTTC
TRBD1	TRBV5-6	NA	TRBJ1-1	CASSPGLQGAEAFF	TGTGCCAGCAGCCCGGGCCTACAGGGGGCTGAAGCTTTCTTT
TRBD2	TRBV5-1	once	TRBJ2-3	CASSLLAGEWDTQYF	TGCGCCAGCAGCTTACTAGCGGGAGAGTGGGATACGCAGTATTTT
TRBD1	TRBV5-1	NA	TRBJ2-7	CASSFEAGTGVHEQYF	TGCGCCAGCAGCTTTGAAGCCGGGACAGGGGTCCACGAGCAGTACTTC
TRBD1	TRBV6-5	NA	TRBJ1-1	CASRRTGGTEAFF	TGTGCCAGCAGACGGACAGGCGGAACTGAAGCTTTCTTT
NA	TRBV18	NA	TRBJ2-7	CASSPSSGSYEQYF	TGTGCCAGCTCACCCAGTTCAGGTTCGTACGAGCAGTACTTC
TRBD2	TRBV5-1	once	TRBJ2-5	CASSFYGLAGDETQYF	TGCGCCAGCAGCTTCTACGGACTAGCGGGAGATGAGACCCAGTACTTC
NA	TRBV29-1	NA	TRBJ2-7	CSVVAGTTLEQYF	TGCAGCGTTGTGGCAGGCACCACCCTCGAGCAGTACTTC
NA	TRBV2	NA	TRBJ1-2	CASSDEGNRVANYGYTF	TGTGCCAGCAGTGACGAGGGGAACAGGGTAGCTAACTATGGCTACACCTTC
NA	TRBV6-1	NA	TRBJ1-1	CASSDRGRNTEAFF	TGTGCCAGCAGTGACAGGGGCCGGAACACTGAAGCTTTCTTT
NA	TRBV15	NA	TRBJ2-7	CATSSGAYEQYF	TGTGCCACCAGCAGCGGAGCCTACGAGCAGTACTTC
TRBD1	TRBV19	NA	TRBJ1-3	CASEQGYGSGNTIYF	TGTGCCAGTGAACAGGGGTATGGATCTGGAAACACCATATATTTT
TRBD1	TRBV27	NA	TRBJ1-1	CASRVQGRGLQNTEAFF	TGTGCCAGCAGGGTCCAGGGCAGGGGGCTTCAGAACACTGAAGCTTTCTTT
NA	TRBV9	NA	TRBJ2-7	CASSAGYEQYF	TGTGCCAGCAGCGCCGGTTACGAGCAGTACTTC
NA	TRBV6-9	NA	TRBJ1-3	CASSYRSGPSGNTIYF	TGTGCCAGCAGTTATCGGAGCGGACCCTCTGGAAACACCATATATTTT
NA	TRBV25-1	NA	TRBJ2-1	CASSQSRGGVGEQFF	TGTGCCAGCAGTCAGAGTCGTGGAGGGGTGGGTGAGCAGTTCTTC
NA	TRBV7-6	NA	TRBJ2-1	CASSRGRDNEQFF	TGTGCCAGCAGCCGAGGGCGGGACAATGAGCAGTTCTTC
TRBD2	TRBV7-2	NA	TRBJ2-7	CASSRGLAGNEQYF	TGTGCCAGCAGCCGCGGACTAGCAGGCAACGAGCAGTACTTC
NA	TRBV2	NA	TRBJ2-2	CASSERDSQAWDTGELFF	TGTGCCAGCAGTGAACGAGACAGCCAGGCGTGGGATACCGGGGAGCTGTTTTTT
TRBD1	TRBV29-1	NA	TRBJ1-1	CSVRATGGTEAFF	TGCAGCGTGCGGGCGACAGGGGGCACTGAAGCTTTCTTT
NA	TRBV5-1	NA	TRBJ2-6	CASSHSDSYAEANGLTF	TGCGCCAGCAGCCATTCTGACAGCTACGCCGAGGCCAACGGCCTGACTTTC
NA	TRBV11-3	NA	TRBJ1-1	CASSSGIVAFF	TGTGCCAGCAGCTCAGGGATAGTAGCTTTCTTT
NA	TRBV30	NA	TRBJ2-7	CAGSSGNEQYF	TGTGCCGGAAGTTCCGGGAACGAGCAGTACTTC
TRBD1	TRBV6-1	few	TRBJ1-1	CASSLRDRGGTEAFF	TGTGCCAGCAGCCTACGAGACAGGGGTGGCACTGAAGCTTTCTTT
NA	TRBV4-1	NA	TRBJ1-5	CASSQDWIPGGANQPQHF	TGCGCCAGCAGCCAAGATTGGATACCGGGGGGGGCAAATCAGCCCCAGCATTTT
TRBD1	TRBV6-1	NA	TRBJ1-1	CASSDGGGGTEAFF	TGTGCCAGCAGTGATGGAGGGGGCGGAACTGAAGCTTTCTTT